This passage covers 14 T cell receptor beta chains from one sample sequenced in a study of T-cell reconstitution after alpha-beta-depleted transplantation in children. The TCRbeta library was prepared with unique molecular identifiers. TCRdb re-analysed the PCR reads in MiXCR, keeping a single row per CDR3 protein. The table lists 500,000 to 650,000 distinct CDR3 sequences, roughly 13% of them singletons. The sample consisted of PBMCs, mostly from graft donor cells, taken 360 days after TCRalphabeta/CD19-depleted stem cell transplant. Source of these receptors: a male patient younger than 18 who had a stem cell transplant for acute myeloid leukemia, so the T cells may come from the graft donor.

This clonotype was picked up a small number of times. The genes are TRBV9 and TRBJ2-2; 9 positions match TRBD1. V was pared by 1 base and J by 2 bases, with 6 bases of the junction left unmatched. Germline V lookup: CDR1 SGDLS, CDR2 YYNGEE. This CDR3 comprises 17 residues. The CDR3 region is CASSVPLDRGNTGELFF. CDR3 nucleotides: TGTGCCAGCAGCGTACCTTTGGACAGGGGCAACACCGGGGAGCTGTTTTTT.

This clonotype was observed a handful of times. This chain connects TRBV3-1 to TRBJ2-3, with a weak D call TRBD2 (6 bases). V was pared by 5 bases and J by 3 bases, with 15 bases between. This CDR3 spans 15 amino acids. Germline-derived CDR1 and CDR2 are LGHDT and YNNKEL (reference sequence). CDR3 coding DNA: TGTGCCAGCAGCGAGCTTAGCGGCCTTACAGATACGCAGTATTTT. This gives the protein CASSELSGLTDTQYF.

This clonotype was detected only once. The gene calls are TRBV3-1 and TRBJ2-5; D not resolved. The V gene lost 0 bases and the J gene lost 7 bases, with 12 bases spanning the gap. The CDR3 sequence is 14 residues long. Germline CDR1 is LGHDT and CDR2 is YNNKEL (reference sequence). CDR3 DNA: TGTGCCAGCAGCCAAGAAGCAGGAACGGGGACCCAGTACTTC. Residues: CASSQEAGTGTQYF.

V is TRBV20-1 and J is TRBJ2-1; TRBD2 agrees at 9 bases. This CDR3 spans 15 amino acids. Germline CDR1 DFQATT, CDR2 SNEGSKA (reference sequence). The J segment lost 4 bases and the V segment lost 3 bases, leaving 7 bases of the junction unmatched. CDR3 loop: CSASYAGGVYNEQFF. CDR3 nucleotides: TGCAGTGCTAGTTATGCGGGAGGGGTATACAATGAGCAGTTCTTC.

This clonotype was detected many times. The chain employs TRBV29-1 and TRBJ2-7, with D unresolved. From germline, CDR1 is SQVTM and CDR2 ANQGSEA. The CDR3 runs 11 residues. Trimming shortened V by 1 base and J by 6 bases, and 7 bases separated the two germline ends. The CDR3 loop is CSVEAGPEQYF. The CDR3, as DNA: TGCAGCGTTGAAGCGGGCCCCGAGCAGTACTTC.

This clonotype appeared a few times. The J gene is TRBJ2-3, the V gene TRBV9; D possibly corresponds to TRBD1 (6 bases). This CDR3 region has 14 residues. The germline CDR1 and CDR2 sequences are SGDLS and YYNGEE. Trimming took off 3 bases at V and 4 bases at J, with 12 bases between the two ends. CDR3 in amino acids: CASSGRQAPDTQYF. DNA for the CDR3: TGTGCCAGCAGCGGTCGACAGGCCCCAGATACGCAGTATTTT. Combining the CDR3 with reference TRBV9 and TRBJ2-3 gives the whole variable domain DSGVTQTPKHLITATGQRVTLRCSPRSGDLSVYWYQQSLDQGLQFLIQYYNGEERAKGNILERFSAQQFPDLHSELNLSSLELGDSALYFCASSGRQAPDTQYFGPGTRLTVL.

The chain uses TRBV12-3 or TRBV12-4 and TRBJ2-7; D remains ambiguous. The CDR3 has 13 amino acids. Deletions cut 2 bases from V and 3 bases from J, with 8 bases between. The CDR3: CASSLQARYEQYF. CDR3 DNA sequence: TGTGCCAGCAGTTTACAGGCCCGCTACGAGCAGTACTTC.

The rearrangement uses TRBV20-1 and TRBJ2-7; D remains ambiguous. The CDR3 sequence is 14 residues long. Germline V gene lookup returns CDR1 DFQATT and CDR2 SNEGSKA (reference sequence). V lost 3 bases and J lost 3, with 15 bases in between. The CDR3 DNA sequence: TGCAGTGCTAGTTTGCCAGGCGGTTTCTACGAGCAGTACTTC. This sequence encodes CSASLPGGFYEQYF.

This clonotype appeared a few times. The chain joins TRBV13 to TRBJ2-1, with 12 bases fitting TRBD2. The CDR3 covers 15 residues. The V gene's germline CDR1 is PRHDT and CDR2 FYEKMQ (reference sequence). Trimming removed 1 base from V and 8 bases from J; junction bases left unmatched: 3. The CDR3 DNA follows: TGTGCCAGCAGCTTAGTCCTAGCGGGAGGGGATGAGCAGTTCTTC. Translating it yields CASSLVLAGGDEQFF.

The chain joins TRBV24-1 to TRBJ2-7; possible D gene TRBD1, 6 bases. The CDR3 contains 13 residues. The germline gives CDR1 KGHDR, CDR2 SFDVKD. Trimming shortened V by 3 bases and J by 5 bases, and 10 bases separated the two germline ends. The DNA of the CDR3 is TGTGCCACCAGTGATCTGGACAGCCACGAGCAGTACTTC. Its protein product is CATSDLDSHEQYF.

This clonotype occurred a few times. The rearrangement links TRBV28 to TRBJ1-5; D is ambiguous. Trimming stripped 5 bases from V and 7 bases from J, with 21 bases between. The length of the CDR3 is 16 residues. Germline-derived CDR1 and CDR2 are MDHEN and SYDVKM. In DNA form, the CDR3 reads TGTGCCAGCAGTCCCCGGGCCCCGGAGGTAGGACAGCCCCAGCATTTT. Amino acids: CASSPRAPEVGQPQHF.

There are a few counts of this clonotype. The V and J genes are TRBV28 and TRBJ2-1; 12 bases line up with TRBD2. The CDR3 has 15 amino acids. Germline CDR1 reads MDHEN; CDR2 reads SYDVKM. The trim removed 8 bases at V and 7 bases at J, leaving 9 bases unmatched. The CDR3 bases are TGTGCCAGCCACTTTATGACTAGCGGGAGAAATGAGCAGTTCTTC. Its translation is CASHFMTSGRNEQFF.

The rearrangement uses TRBV10-3 and TRBJ2-7; D may be TRBD1 (5 bases). Per germline, CDR1 ENHRY and CDR2 SYGVKD. The CDR3 spans 16 residues. The ends were cut back, 0 bases at V and 2 bases at J, with 14 bases in the middle. The CDR3 is CAISESQGENTYEQYF. The CDR3, as DNA: TGTGCCATCAGTGAGTCTCAGGGTGAGAATACCTACGAGCAGTACTTC.

This clonotype came up a few times. The rearrangement links TRBV28 to TRBJ1-4; D possibly corresponds to TRBD1 (5 bases). The germline gives CDR1 MDHEN, CDR2 SYDVKM. The CDR3 spans 15 residues. V dropped 6 bases and J dropped 5 bases, with 16 bases sitting between them. This CDR3 is CASRAAGRPNEKLFF. As DNA, the CDR3 is TGTGCCAGCAGGGCGGCGGGACGGCCAAATGAAAAACTGTTTTTT.